The entry below gives a single T cell receptor (beta chain) sequence along with its context. The sample belongs to a study of blood T cell repertoires in COVID-19. Study context: The United States, Italy and Spain provided the acute and convalescent COVID-19 samples. T cells, B-cell-depleted T cells, or PBMCs supplied cDNA or gDNA.

The CDR3 covers 14 residues. CDR1 is LNHDA and CDR2 is SQIVND in the germline V gene (reference sequence). V was pared by 4 bases and J by 3 bases, with 10 bases between. Sequencing used immunoSEQ multiplex PCR; TCRdb keeps in-frame clones, though not all of them. The sample consists of tens of thousands of clones, 86% of them appearing once. The TCR comes from a man between 60 and 70 years old with acute or convalescent COVID-19. The specimen sequenced was peripheral blood. The gene calls are TRBV19 and TRBJ1-5; D possibly corresponds to TRBD1 (5 bases). Written as DNA, the CDR3 is TGTGCCAGTAGTACTACAGGACCCAATCAGCCCCAGCATTTT. Protein product: CASSTTGPNQPQHF.